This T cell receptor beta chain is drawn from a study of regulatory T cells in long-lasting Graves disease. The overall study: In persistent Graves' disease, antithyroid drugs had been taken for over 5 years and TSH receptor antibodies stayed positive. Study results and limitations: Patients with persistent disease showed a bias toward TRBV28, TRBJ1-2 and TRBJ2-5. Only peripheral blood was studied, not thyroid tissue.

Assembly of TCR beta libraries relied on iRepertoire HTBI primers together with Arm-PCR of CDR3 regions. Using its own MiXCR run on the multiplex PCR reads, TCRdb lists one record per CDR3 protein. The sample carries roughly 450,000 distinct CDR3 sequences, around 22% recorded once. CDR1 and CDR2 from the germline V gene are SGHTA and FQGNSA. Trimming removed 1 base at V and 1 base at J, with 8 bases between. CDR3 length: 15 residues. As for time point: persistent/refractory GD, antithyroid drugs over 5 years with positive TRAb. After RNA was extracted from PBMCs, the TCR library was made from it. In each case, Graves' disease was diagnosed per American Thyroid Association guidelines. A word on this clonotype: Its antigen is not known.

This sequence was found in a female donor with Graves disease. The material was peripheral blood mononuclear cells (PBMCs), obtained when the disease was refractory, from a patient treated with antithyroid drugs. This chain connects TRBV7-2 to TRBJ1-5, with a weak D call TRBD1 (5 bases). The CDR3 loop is CASSLVRGSNQPQHF. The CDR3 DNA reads TGTGCCAGCAGCTTAGTGAGGGGCAGCAATCAGCCCCAGCATTTT.